Listed here are 26 T cell receptor beta chains from one sample, sequenced in a study of T-cell reconstitution after alpha-beta-depleted transplantation in children. The TCRbeta library was prepared with unique molecular identifiers. A single record per CDR3 protein comes from TCRdb applying MiXCR to the PCR reads. The sample yields 550,000 to 600,000 distinct CDR3 sequences, about 21% seen once. The material was PBMCs, mostly from graft donor cells, obtained 360 days after TCRalphabeta/CD19-depleted stem cell transplant. The receptors originated from a boy in the first two years of life who had a stem cell transplant for acute myeloid leukemia, so the T cells may come from the graft donor.

The chain recombines TRBV20-1 with TRBJ1-5; D is ambiguous. The CDR3 length is 17 residues. The germline CDR1 and CDR2 sequences are DFQATT and SNEGSKA (reference sequence). V was shortened by 2 bases and J by 0 bases, with 17 bases between the two germline ends. CDR3 DNA: TGCAGTGCTAGATCACTCTCCACCCAGTCTAGCAATCAGCCCCAGCATTTT. This gives the protein CSARSLSTQSSNQPQHF.

The chain joins TRBV20-1 to TRBJ2-2; 10 nucleotides line up with TRBD2. V trimming: 8 bases; J trimming: 5 bases; junction bases outside the gene matches: 8. Germline assignment: CDR1 DFQATT and CDR2 SNEGSKA (reference sequence). This CDR3 has 14 residues. The CDR3 DNA reads as TGCAGTACCCCTTTAGCGGGGGGAACCGGGGAGCTGTTTTTT. Translated, it gives CSTPLAGGTGELFF.

This sequence joins TRBV20-1 and TRBJ1-1; D is uncertain. V lost 5 bases and J 4 bases, leaving 14 bases between the germline ends. The CDR3 has 13 amino acids. Germline V CDR1 and CDR2: DFQATT, SNEGSKA (reference sequence). The CDR3 here is CSASQVSFTEAFF. For the CDR3, the DNA is TGCAGTGCTTCACAAGTTTCTTTCACTGAAGCTTTCTTT.

The V and J genes are TRBV20-1 and TRBJ1-2; D is possibly TRBD1 (5 bases). The CDR3 totals 12 residues. The V gene lost 3 bases and the J gene lost 6 bases, with 11 bases spanning the gap. Per the germline V gene, CDR1 is DFQATT and CDR2 is SNEGSKA (reference sequence). CDR3 sequence: CSASLGVDGYTF. The CDR3 DNA reads as TGCAGTGCTAGCCTAGGGGTTGATGGCTACACCTTC.

This chain connects TRBV7-2 to TRBJ2-1, with TRBD2 identical over 14 bases. This CDR3 is 17 amino acids long. Losses at the gene ends were 0 bases for V and 10 bases for J; bases not matched to a gene: 8. The germline gives CDR1 SGHTA, CDR2 FQGNSA. CDR3 DNA: TGTGCCAGCAGCTTAGCTATAGGACTAGCGGGGGGCCTCGAGCAGTTCTTC. Protein sequence: CASSLAIGLAGGLEQFF.

There are a few counts of this clonotype. The chain uses TRBV7-2 and TRBJ1-4; no clear D gene. The CDR3 has 16 residues. V dropped 3 bases and J dropped 8 bases, with 19 bases sitting between them. Germline CDR1 reads SGHTA; CDR2 reads FQGNSA. CDR3 protein: CASSFLGRRRTEKLFF. CDR3 bases: TGTGCCAGCAGCTTTTTAGGACGCCGGCGGACCGAAAAACTGTTTTTT.

This clonotype was detected many times. The chain employs TRBV20-1 and TRBJ2-7; possibly TRBD1 for D (6 bases). V shed 6 bases and J shed 0 bases, with 15 bases lying between them. CDR1 is DFQATT and CDR2 is SNEGSKA in the germline V gene (reference sequence). This CDR3 has 14 residues. The chain's CDR3 is CSALRTVSSYEQYV. In DNA form, the CDR3 reads TGCAGTGCCCTCCGGACAGTGAGCTCCTACGAGCAGTACGTC.

This clonotype has more than one count but fewer than ten. The CDR3: CASSLPGHSYNEQFF. The CDR3 DNA reads as TGTGCCAGCAGCTTACCAGGTCACTCCTACAATGAGCAGTTCTTC. The chain joins TRBV7-6 to TRBJ2-1, with D uncertain. V lost 2 bases, J lost 0 bases, and 8 bases lay in between. The CDR3 is made up of 15 amino acids. Germline-derived CDR1 and CDR2 are SGHVS and FNYEAQ.

This clonotype turned up a few times. CDR3: CSASRDSYTGELFF. Written as DNA, the CDR3 is TGCAGTGCTAGTCGAGACTCATACACCGGGGAGCTGTTTTTT. This chain links TRBV20-1 with TRBJ2-2; D is unclear. This CDR3 comprises 14 residues. The germline CDR1 and CDR2 sequences are DFQATT and SNEGSKA (reference sequence). Deletions cut 3 bases from V and 3 bases from J, with 11 bases between.

In the case of this clonotype: One junction end does not reproduce the germline sequence, and a read error may be involved. J is TRBJ2-3 and V is TRBV7-8, with D maybe TRBD2 (5 bases). This CDR3 contains 14 residues. The germline V gene has CDR1 SGHVS and CDR2 FQNEAQ. The DNA for the CDR3 is TGTGCCAGCAGCCCAACGACGCGGGCAGATGCGCAGTATTTT. The encoded protein is CASSPTTRADAQYF.

This clonotype has only a few counts. The chain couples TRBV20-1 to TRBJ2-1, with D perhaps assigned TRBD1 or TRBD2 (6 bases each). The V gene's germline CDR1 is DFQATT and CDR2 SNEGSKA (reference sequence). The V gene lost 1 base and the J gene lost 7 bases, with 23 bases spanning the gap. This CDR3 has 17 amino acids. The CDR3 protein is CSARVSWYREGGNEQFF. The CDR3 coding sequence is TGCAGTGCTAGAGTCTCGTGGTACAGGGAAGGAGGGAATGAGCAGTTCTTC.

This clonotype came up many times. This sequence joins TRBV18 and TRBJ2-4, with D possibly being TRBD1 (5 bases). V was clipped by 3 bases and J by 4 bases, with 10 bases between them. Germline CDR1 reads KGHSH; CDR2 reads LQKENI. This CDR3 is built from 14 residues. CDR3: CASSPYAGKNIQYF. The CDR3 DNA sequence: TGTGCCAGCTCACCTTATGCAGGGAAAAACATTCAGTACTTC.

Ten or more counts support this clonotype. The gene calls are TRBV7-3 and TRBJ2-1; D not resolved. Germline CDR1 and CDR2: SGHTA and FQGTGA. The CDR3 runs 15 residues. The germline V and J ends were trimmed by 5 bases and 7 bases, with 18 bases remaining between them. The CDR3 DNA follows: TGTGCCAGCAGCCCCTCTCCGGCTGGCGGAAATGAGCAGTTCTTC. This translates into CASSPSPAGGNEQFF.

This clonotype was found a few times. V is TRBV20-1 and J is TRBJ2-5; D is possibly TRBD1 or TRBD2 (5 bases each). Germline CDR1 DFQATT, CDR2 SNEGSKA (reference sequence). This CDR3 is built from 20 residues. V lost 0 bases, J lost 0 bases, and 26 bases lay in between. The CDR3 bases are TGCAGTGCTAGAGATCAGGGACGTCTTGACAGACCAAGCTACCAAGAGACCCAGTACTTC. Translated: CSARDQGRLDRPSYQETQYF.

The sample holds a few counts of this clonotype. V is TRBV12-3 or TRBV12-4 and J is TRBJ2-1; 15 nucleotides match TRBD2. Trimming at V came to 5 bases and at J to 4 bases, leaving 6 bases not matched to a gene. The CDR3 covers 17 residues. In nucleotides, the CDR3 is TGTGCCAGCAGTCCGGGACTAGCGGGGGGTAAATACAATGAGCAGTTCTTC. It specifies CASSPGLAGGKYNEQFF.

This clonotype was detected ten times or more. The chain couples TRBV10-3 to TRBJ1-1, with no clear D. This CDR3 contains 14 residues. Germline assignment: CDR1 ENHRY and CDR2 SYGVKD. V gave up 0 bases and J gave up 1 base, with 6 bases separating them. CDR3 in DNA: TGTGCCATCAGTGAGTCGGAGGGGAACACTGAAGCTTTCTTT. Translation: CAISESEGNTEAFF.

This clonotype was seen a handful of times. The chain employs TRBV20-1 and TRBJ2-5; 12 positions agree with TRBD1. This CDR3 is 15 amino acids long. The germline gives CDR1 DFQATT, CDR2 SNEGSKA (reference sequence). Trimming removed 3 bases from V and 5 bases from J; junction bases left unmatched: 7. As DNA, the CDR3 is TGCAGTGCTAGCCCGGGACAGGGGGCCGGGGAGACCCAGTACTTC. It yields the protein CSASPGQGAGETQYF.

This clonotype was seen at least ten times. The chain is built from TRBV6-5 and TRBJ1-1; 8 bases fit TRBD1. The CDR3 loop spans 12 amino acids. The germline V gene encodes CDR1 MNHEY and CDR2 SVGAGI. Trimming took 6 bases from V and 10 from J; bases not matched to a gene: 7. This CDR3 is CASRSGQGRAFF. The DNA of the CDR3 is TGTGCCAGCAGGTCAGGACAGGGTCGAGCTTTCTTT.

This clonotype was counted ten times or more. This chain links TRBV5-1 with TRBJ2-2; D call uncertain. Germline V gene data show CDR1 as SGHRS and CDR2 as YFSETQ. Trimming left V 4 bases short and J 0 bases short, with 10 bases between. This CDR3 has 15 residues. CDR3 in DNA: TGCGCCAGCAGCCCCGCTGGGGCGAACACCGGGGAGCTGTTTTTT. It translates to CASSPAGANTGELFF.

In its sample, this clonotype was seen many times. This chain connects TRBV7-9 to TRBJ2-3; 7 positions match TRBD1. The CDR3 is 15 amino acids. In germline, CDR1 is SEHNR, CDR2 FQNEAQ (reference sequence). V was clipped by 5 bases and J by 3 bases; unmatched bases: 8. This chain's CDR3 is CASSRRGRGTDTQYF. The CDR3 bases are TGTGCCAGCAGCCGCCGGGGCAGGGGGACAGATACGCAGTATTTT.

This clonotype occurred many times. The chain couples TRBV29-1 to TRBJ2-5, with 7 bases identical to TRBD1. Germline lookup yields CDR1 SQVTM and CDR2 ANQGSEA. The CDR3 is 14 amino acids. J gave up 4 bases and V 3 bases, and 8 bases lay outside the gene matches. Here the CDR3 reads CSVESTGWGETQYF. The CDR3 DNA reads as TGCAGCGTTGAGTCGACAGGGTGGGGAGAGACCCAGTACTTC.

This clonotype was counted many times. The chain carries TRBV7-9 and TRBJ2-5; possibly TRBD1 or TRBD2 for D (6 bases each). Per the germline V gene, CDR1 is SEHNR and CDR2 is FQNEAQ (reference sequence). V lost 2 bases and J 4 bases, leaving 14 bases between the germline ends. The CDR3 runs to 15 residues. For the CDR3, the DNA is TGTGCCAGCAGCTTAAGGGGGGCCGCGGGAGAGACCCAGTACTTC. Translating it yields CASSLRGAAGETQYF.

This clonotype was detected only a few times. The chain combines TRBV19 with TRBJ2-7; 7 nucleotides line up with TRBD1. The V gene end was trimmed by 3 bases and the J gene end by 5 bases; junction bases not matched to a gene: 7. The germline CDR1 and CDR2 sequences are LNHDA and SQIVND (reference sequence). The CDR3 has 14 amino acids. The CDR3 spells CASSIAGTEDEQYF. CDR3 DNA: TGTGCCAGTAGTATCGCCGGGACAGAGGACGAGCAGTACTTC.

The rearrangement joins TRBV5-1 to TRBJ1-5, with a weak D call TRBD1 (5 bases). Germline CDR1 and CDR2: SGHRS and YFSETQ. The CDR3 consists of 14 residues. Trimming stripped 0 bases from V and 3 bases from J, with 7 bases between. The CDR3 DNA follows: TGCGCCAGCAGCTTGGGGGACCTCAATCAGCCCCAGCATTTT. This codes for CASSLGDLNQPQHF.

The genes are TRBV29-1 and TRBJ2-5, with unresolved D. The germline V and J ends were trimmed by 4 bases and 0 bases, with 9 bases remaining between them. Germline loops: CDR1 SQVTM, CDR2 ANQGSEA. The CDR3 loop spans 13 amino acids. CDR3 in amino acids: CSVAEHDQETQYF. CDR3 nucleotide sequence: TGCAGCGTTGCGGAACACGACCAAGAGACCCAGTACTTC.

The chain is built from TRBV2 and TRBJ2-5, with unresolved D. V was shortened by 7 bases and J by 5 bases, with 8 bases between the two germline ends. Germline loops: CDR1 SNHLY, CDR2 FYNNEI. The CDR3 is made up of 11 amino acids. CDR3 region: CASTDMETQYF. Written as DNA, the CDR3 is TGTGCCAGCACTGACATGGAGACCCAGTACTTC.